This TCR beta chain originates from a study of T cell changes during pregnancy in multiple sclerosis. This table comes from immunoSEQ multiplex PCR, and its TCRdb copy is limited to in-frame clones, with some not included. In the table there are approximately 40,000 clones, around 90% of which are singletons. CDR1 is LNHDA and CDR2 is SQIVND in the germline V gene (reference sequence). The CDR3 is made up of 15 amino acids. Trimming took off 5 bases at V and 2 bases at J, with 13 bases between the two ends. This material consisted of CD4+ T cells from peripheral blood mononuclear cells, taken after pregnancy. This clonotype was obtained from a female donor in good health, enrolled as a control in a pregnancy study. The rearrangement joins TRBV19 to TRBJ1-5, with a weak D call TRBD1 (6 bases). This chain's CDR3 is CASSSQGAGNQPQHF. The CDR3 region has the DNA TGTGCCAGTAGTTCACAGGGCGCGGGCAATCAGCCCCAGCATTTT.